This T cell receptor beta chain was recorded in a study of blood T cells in healthy people across ages. Together with a sample-barcoded 5' primer, a J-beta primer mix was included in a second PCR lasting roughly 6 to 12 cycles. TCRdb used MiXCR to reprocess the 5' RACE reads, holding one entry per CDR3 protein. The sample records 1.5 million to 2 million distinct CDR3 sequences, roughly 50% being singletons. Points from the study as a whole: A greater number of naive CD4+ cells and higher diversity distinguished long-lived donors from aged donors.

The authors drew about 9.5 milliliters of peripheral blood from each donor. This clonotype has more than one count but fewer than ten. Its antigen is unidentified. Sequencing was done on a sample of blood. The TCR was taken from a woman aged 40 to 50 in good health.

Here the CDR3 DNA reads TGTGCCAGCAGCTTGATCGGAGCCTCTGGGGCCAACGTCCTGACTTTC. Protein sequence: CASSLIGASGANVLTF. The chain carries TRBV5-5 and TRBJ2-6; D is ambiguous. Trimming left V 1 base short and J 0 bases short, with 8 bases between. This CDR3 contains 16 residues. Germline CDR1 and CDR2: SGHKS and YYEKEE (reference sequence). Supplemented by reference TRBV5-5 and TRBJ2-6, the full variable domain reads DAGVTQSPTHLIKTRGQQVTLRCSPISGHKSVSWYQQVLGQGPQFIFQYYEKEERGRGNFPDRFSARQFPNYSSELNVNALLLGDSALYLCASSLIGASGANVLTFGAGSRLTVL.